The entry below describes one T cell receptor (beta chain). Its antigen is not known. Germline values: CDR1 MGHRA, CDR2 YSYEKL. Trimming cost V 5 bases and J 6 bases, with 16 bases left between them. This CDR3 comprises 15 residues. The record originates from a study of a mutant IDH1 vaccine in newly diagnosed glioma. In the study overall: Onset of vaccination occurred 4-6 weeks following radiotherapy alone, or with temozolomide cycles.

Specified time point: week 35, safety follow-up. Every vaccine dose comprised 300 ug of mutant IDH1 20-mer peptide plus topical imiquimod. New astrocytomas of WHO grade 3 or 4 that were IDH1-mutant and ATRX-lost were found in the donors. Method: immunoSEQ multiplex PCR; TCRdb's copy keeps in-frame clones and lacks some. This table holds tens of thousands of clones, around four fifths found once. This chain links TRBV4-1 with TRBJ1-4; no firm D call. Sequences were derived from PBMCs, sampled from a glioma patient whose treatment included an IDH1 peptide vaccine. The clonotype comes from a man younger than 45 with glioma. CDR3 protein: CASSWVWSTDEKLFF. The CDR3 bases are TGCGCCAGCAGCTGGGTGTGGTCAACAGATGAAAAACTGTTTTTT.